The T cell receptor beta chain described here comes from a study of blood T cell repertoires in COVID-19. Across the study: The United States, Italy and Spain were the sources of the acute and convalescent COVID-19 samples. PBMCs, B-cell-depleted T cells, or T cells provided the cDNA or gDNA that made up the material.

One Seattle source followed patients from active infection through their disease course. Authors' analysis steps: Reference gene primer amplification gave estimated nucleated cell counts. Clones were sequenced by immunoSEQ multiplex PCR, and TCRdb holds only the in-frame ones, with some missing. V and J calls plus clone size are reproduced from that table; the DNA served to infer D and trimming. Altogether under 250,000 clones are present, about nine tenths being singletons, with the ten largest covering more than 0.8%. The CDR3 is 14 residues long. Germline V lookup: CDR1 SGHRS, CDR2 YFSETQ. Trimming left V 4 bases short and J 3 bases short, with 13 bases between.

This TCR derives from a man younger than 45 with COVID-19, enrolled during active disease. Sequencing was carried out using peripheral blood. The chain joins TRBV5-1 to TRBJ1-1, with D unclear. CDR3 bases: TGCGCCAGCAGCAGAATCGGTATAGACACTGAAGCTTTCTTT. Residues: CASSRIGIDTEAFF.